The T cell receptor beta chain described here comes from a study of cytomegalovirus exposure and HLA in healthy donors. Study observations and caveats: V- and J-gene trimming of TCR beta was linked (in a later analysis) to a missense DCLRE1C variant. HLA alleles were associated with fewer than 20,000 TCR beta sequences in a later analysis at 0.05 false discovery rate. Other equally common chains were less clonally expanded than HLA-associated TCR beta chains, a later analysis showed. CMV serostatus was the only recorded immune exposure for donors.

To note about this clone: Its target is not known. The junction does not match germline at one end; this may be a read error.

The PCR employed 60 Vbeta primers together with 13 Jbeta primers. Only in-frame clones appear in the TCRdb table, and some are missing; sequencing was by immunoSEQ multiplex PCR. The table records some 130,000 clones, 65% to 80% of them present only once. Germline V gene data show CDR1 as MGHRA and CDR2 as YSYEKL. The length of the CDR3 is 16 residues. The source material was PBMCs. The TCR originated in a male donor in good health and CMV-seropositive. The rearrangement uses TRBV4-1 and TRBJ2-4, with TRBD2 identical over 10 bases. DNA for the CDR3: TGCGCCAGCAGCCAAGGGCTAGCGGGAGTTCAAAACAGTCAGTACTTC. Translating gives CASSQGLAGVQNSQYF.